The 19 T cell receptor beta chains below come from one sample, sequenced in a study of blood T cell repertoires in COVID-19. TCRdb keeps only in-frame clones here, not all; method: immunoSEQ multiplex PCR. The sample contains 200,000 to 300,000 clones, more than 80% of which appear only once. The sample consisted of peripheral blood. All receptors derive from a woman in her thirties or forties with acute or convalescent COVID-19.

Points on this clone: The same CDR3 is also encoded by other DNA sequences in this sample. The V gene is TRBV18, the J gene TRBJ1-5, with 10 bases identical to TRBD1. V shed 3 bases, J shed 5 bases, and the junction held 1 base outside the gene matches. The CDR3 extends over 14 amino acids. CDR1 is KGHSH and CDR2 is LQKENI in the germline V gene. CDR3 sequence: CASSPGTGDQPQHF. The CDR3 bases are TGTGCCAGCTCACCGGGGACAGGGGATCAGCCCCAGCATTTT.

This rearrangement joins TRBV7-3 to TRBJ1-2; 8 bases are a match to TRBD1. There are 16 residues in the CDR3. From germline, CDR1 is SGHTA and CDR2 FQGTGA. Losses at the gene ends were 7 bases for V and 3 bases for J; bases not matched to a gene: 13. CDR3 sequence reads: CASMDRAFPGDYGYTF. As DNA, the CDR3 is TGTGCCAGCATGGACAGGGCTTTTCCCGGGGACTATGGCTACACCTTC.

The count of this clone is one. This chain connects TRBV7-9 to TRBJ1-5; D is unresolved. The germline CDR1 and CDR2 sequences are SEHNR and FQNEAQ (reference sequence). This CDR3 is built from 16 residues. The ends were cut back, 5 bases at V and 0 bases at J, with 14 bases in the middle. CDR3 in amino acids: CASSPYSQYSNQPQHF. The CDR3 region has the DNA TGTGCCAGCAGCCCCTATTCTCAATATAGCAATCAGCCCCAGCATTTT.

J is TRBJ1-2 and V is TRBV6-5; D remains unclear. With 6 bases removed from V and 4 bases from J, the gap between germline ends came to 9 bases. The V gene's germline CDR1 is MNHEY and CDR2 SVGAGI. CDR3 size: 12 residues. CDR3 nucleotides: TGTGCCAGCAGAGAGCGATCCTATGGCTACACCTTC. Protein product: CASRERSYGYTF.

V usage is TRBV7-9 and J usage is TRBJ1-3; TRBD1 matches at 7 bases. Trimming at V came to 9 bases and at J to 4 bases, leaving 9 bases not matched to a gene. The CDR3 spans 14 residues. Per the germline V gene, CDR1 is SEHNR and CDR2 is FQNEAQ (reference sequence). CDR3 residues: CASGVRDSGNTIYF. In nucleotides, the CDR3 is TGTGCCAGTGGCGTAAGGGACAGCGGAAACACCATATATTTT.

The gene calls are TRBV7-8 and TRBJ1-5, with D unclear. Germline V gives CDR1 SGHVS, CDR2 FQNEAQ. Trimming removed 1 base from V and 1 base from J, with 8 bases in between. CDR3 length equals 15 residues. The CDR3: CASSLVRESNQPQHF. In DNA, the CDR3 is TGTGCCAGCAGCTTAGTGAGGGAGAGCAATCAGCCCCAGCATTTT.

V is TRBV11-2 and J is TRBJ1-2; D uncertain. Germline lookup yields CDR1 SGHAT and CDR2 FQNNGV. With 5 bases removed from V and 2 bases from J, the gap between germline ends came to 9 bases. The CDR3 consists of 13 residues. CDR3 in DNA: TGTGCCAGCAGCGCGGGCTACAACTATGGCTACACCTTC. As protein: CASSAGYNYGYTF.

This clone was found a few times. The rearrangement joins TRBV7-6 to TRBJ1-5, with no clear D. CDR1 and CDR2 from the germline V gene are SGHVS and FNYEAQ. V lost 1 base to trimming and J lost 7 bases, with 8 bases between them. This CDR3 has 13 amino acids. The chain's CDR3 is CASSLEEGQPQHF. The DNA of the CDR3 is TGTGCCAGCAGCTTAGAGGAGGGCCAGCCCCAGCATTTT.

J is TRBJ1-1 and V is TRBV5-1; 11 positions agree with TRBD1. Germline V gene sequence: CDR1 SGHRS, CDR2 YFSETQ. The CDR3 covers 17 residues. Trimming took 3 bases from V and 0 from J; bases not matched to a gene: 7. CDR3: CASSSLGQGAMNTEAFF. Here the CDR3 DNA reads TGCGCCAGCAGCTCCCTAGGACAGGGGGCAATGAACACTGAAGCTTTCTTT.

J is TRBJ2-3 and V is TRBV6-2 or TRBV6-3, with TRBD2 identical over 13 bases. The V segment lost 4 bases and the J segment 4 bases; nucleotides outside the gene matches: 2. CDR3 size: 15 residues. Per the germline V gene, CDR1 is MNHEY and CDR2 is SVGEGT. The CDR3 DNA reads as TGTGCCAGCAGTTTAACTAGCGGGGGGGCAGATACGCAGTATTTT. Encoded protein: CASSLTSGGADTQYF.

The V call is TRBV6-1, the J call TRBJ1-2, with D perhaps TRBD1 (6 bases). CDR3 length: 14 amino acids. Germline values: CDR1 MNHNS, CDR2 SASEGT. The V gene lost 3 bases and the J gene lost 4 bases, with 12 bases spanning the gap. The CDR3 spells CASSEVGGIYGYTF. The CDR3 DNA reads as TGTGCCAGCAGTGAGGTAGGGGGTATCTATGGCTACACCTTC.

The CDR3 region is CASSSLDSSSYNEQFF. In nucleotides, the CDR3 is TGTGCCAGCAGCTCCTTGGACTCGAGCTCCTACAATGAGCAGTTCTTC. The chain joins TRBV11-2 to TRBJ2-1; D is perhaps TRBD2 (5 bases). CDR3 size: 16 residues. The V and J ends lost 4 bases and 0 bases respectively, with 13 bases between them. Per the germline V gene, CDR1 is SGHAT and CDR2 is FQNNGV.

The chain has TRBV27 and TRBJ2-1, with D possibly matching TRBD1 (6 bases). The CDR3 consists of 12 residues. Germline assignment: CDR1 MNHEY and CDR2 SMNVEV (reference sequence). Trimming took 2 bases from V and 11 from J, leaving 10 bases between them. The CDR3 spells CASSLGTGKQFF. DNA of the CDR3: TGTGCCAGCAGTTTAGGCACAGGGAAGCAGTTCTTC.

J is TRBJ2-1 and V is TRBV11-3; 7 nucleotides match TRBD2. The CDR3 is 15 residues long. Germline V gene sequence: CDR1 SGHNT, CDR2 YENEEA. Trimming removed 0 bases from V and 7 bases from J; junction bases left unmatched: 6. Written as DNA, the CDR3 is TGTGCCAGCAGCTTAGAGGCGGGGCGGGGGAATGAGCAGTTCTTC. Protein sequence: CASSLEAGRGNEQFF.

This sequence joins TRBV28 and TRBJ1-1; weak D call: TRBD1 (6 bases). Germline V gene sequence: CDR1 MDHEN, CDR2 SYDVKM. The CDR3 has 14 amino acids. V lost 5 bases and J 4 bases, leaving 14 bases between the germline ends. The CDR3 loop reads CASSLDSGGTEAFF. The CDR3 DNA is TGTGCCAGCAGTCTGGACAGTGGTGGCACTGAAGCTTTCTTT.

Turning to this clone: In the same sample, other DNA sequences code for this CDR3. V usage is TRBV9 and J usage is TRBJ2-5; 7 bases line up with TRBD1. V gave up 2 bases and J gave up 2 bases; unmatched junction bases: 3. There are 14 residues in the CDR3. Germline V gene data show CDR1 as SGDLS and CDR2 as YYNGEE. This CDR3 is CASSVGTVQETQYF. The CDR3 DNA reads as TGTGCCAGCAGCGTCGGGACAGTACAAGAGACCCAGTACTTC.

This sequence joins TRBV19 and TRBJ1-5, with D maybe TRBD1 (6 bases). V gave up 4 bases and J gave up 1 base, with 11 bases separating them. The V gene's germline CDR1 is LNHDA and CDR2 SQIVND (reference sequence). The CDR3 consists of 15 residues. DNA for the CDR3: TGTGCCAGTAGTAAGCAGGGGATGAGCAATCAGCCCCAGCATTTT. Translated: CASSKQGMSNQPQHF.

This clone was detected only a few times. This CDR3 reads CASSLRQGPQGTQYF. In DNA, the CDR3 is TGTGCCAGCTCACTTCGGCAGGGGCCACAGGGTACGCAGTATTTT. The V call is TRBV18, the J call TRBJ2-3; weak D call: TRBD1 (6 bases). The CDR3 contains 15 residues. V dropped 4 bases and J dropped 8 bases, with 19 bases sitting between them. The germline V gene encodes CDR1 KGHSH and CDR2 LQKENI.

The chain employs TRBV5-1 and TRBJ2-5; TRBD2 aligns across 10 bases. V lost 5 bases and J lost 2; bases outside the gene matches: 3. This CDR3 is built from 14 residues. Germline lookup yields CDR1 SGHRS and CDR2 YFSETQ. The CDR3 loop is CASSQRGGQETQYF. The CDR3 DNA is TGCGCCAGCAGTCAGCGGGGGGGACAAGAGACCCAGTACTTC.